These T cell receptor beta chains were read from a single sample in a study of blood T cells in healthy people across ages. TCRdb redid the calling of the 5' RACE reads with MiXCR, one entry per CDR3 protein. The sample records 850,000 to 1,300,000 distinct CDR3 sequences, roughly 45% being singletons. Sequencing was done on a sample of blood. The receptors stem from an older woman in good health. The CDR3 runs from the conserved cysteine through the conserved F or W. The D gene is left open where the match is weak. Size is stated for part of the rows, as once, few or many counts, or as a class when the clone is expanded.

CDR3,DNA,size,V,J,D,length
CASSQQGPHQPQYF,TGTGCCAGCAGCCAACAAGGGCCCCACCAACCGCAGTATTTT,few,TRBV3-1,TRBJ2-3,-,14
CAISGSGTGREQFF,TGTGCCATCAGTGGATCAGGGACAGGGCGGGAGCAGTTCTTC,-,TRBV10-3,TRBJ2-1,TRBD1,14
CASSNRDSSQETQYF,TGTGCCAGCAGCAACCGGGACAGCTCCCAAGAGACCCAGTACTTC,-,TRBV7-8,TRBJ2-5,TRBD1,15
CSARSSGRAGYNEQFF,TGCAGTGCTAGAAGTAGCGGGAGGGCCGGGTACAATGAGCAGTTCTTC,few,TRBV20-1,TRBJ2-1,TRBD2,16
CSARDVGRVYEQYF,TGCAGTGCTAGAGATGTGGGCAGGGTGTACGAGCAGTACTTC,few,TRBV20-1,TRBJ2-7,-,14
CATKEGDWDTQYF,TGTGCCACCAAGGAGGGGGATTGGGATACGCAGTATTTT,-,TRBV24-1,TRBJ2-3,-,13
CASSHSTGLHYEQYF,TGTGCCAGCAGCCACTCCACGGGTCTCCACTACGAGCAGTACTTC,-,TRBV7-2,TRBJ2-7,-,15
CASSTANGRFYNEQFF,TGTGCCAGCAGCACGGCGAACGGCAGATTCTACAATGAGCAGTTCTTC,few,TRBV11-1,TRBJ2-1,-,16
CASSLSSPLHF,TGTGCCAGCAGCTTAAGTTCACCCCTCCACTTT,-,TRBV7-2,TRBJ1-6,-,11
CASSPIWGEQYF,TGTGCCAGCAGCCCAATCTGGGGGGAGCAGTACTTC,few,TRBV7-9,TRBJ2-7,-,12
CASSSGQGVGEQYF,TGTGCCAGCAGTTCGGGACAGGGGGTGGGCGAGCAGTACTTC,-,TRBV27,TRBJ2-7,TRBD1,14
CGVGQARTGANVLTF,TGCGGCGTTGGACAGGCACGGACTGGGGCCAACGTCCTGACTTTC,-,TRBV29-1,TRBJ2-6,TRBD1,15
CASSQQGGVGDRYTF,TGTGCCAGCAGCCAACAAGGGGGAGTGGGAGATCGCTACACCTTC,-,TRBV3-1,TRBJ1-2,-,15
CASIWTSGSGGEQYF,TGTGCCAGCATTTGGACTAGCGGGAGTGGAGGCGAGCAGTACTTC,-,TRBV2,TRBJ2-7,TRBD2,15
CSVPDYSDEQFF,TGCAGCGTTCCTGACTATTCCGATGAGCAGTTCTTC,-,TRBV29-1,TRBJ2-1,-,12
CASREMLAVSYNEQFF,TGTGCCAGCAGGGAAATGCTAGCGGTTTCCTACAATGAGCAGTTCTTC,-,TRBV2,TRBJ2-1,TRBD2,16
CASSLSAGADYGYTF,TGTGCCAGCAGTTTATCTGCAGGGGCTGACTATGGCTACACCTTC,-,TRBV12-3/TRBV12-4,TRBJ1-2,-,15
CSVGAGGQEGEQFF,TGCAGCGTTGGCGCGGGGGGGCAAGAAGGTGAGCAGTTCTTC,once,TRBV29-1,TRBJ2-1,TRBD2,14
CSARTPNSGANVLTF,TGCAGTGCCAGGACACCTAACTCTGGGGCCAACGTCCTGACTTTC,few,TRBV20-1,TRBJ2-6,-,15
CASSTKGGGIYGCTF,-,-,TRBV21-1,TRBJ1-2,-,15
CSAATGGGFAFF,TGCAGCGCCGCCACAGGGGGCGGTTTCGCTTTCTTT,once,TRBV29-1,TRBJ1-1,TRBD1,12
CASSYSPRTVNTEAFF,TGTGCCAGCAGTTACTCCCCAAGGACGGTGAACACTGAAGCTTTCTTT,few,TRBV6-2/TRBV6-3,TRBJ1-1,-,16
CASTLGLTTGGETQYF,TGTGCCAGCACCCTCGGACTCACAACCGGCGGAGAGACCCAGTACTTC,few,TRBV6-6,TRBJ2-5,-,16
CSVVDRSSYGQYF,TGCAGCGTGGTTGACAGGAGCTCCTACGGGCAGTACTTC,-,TRBV29-1,TRBJ2-7,-,13
CATSRVASGWVQETQYF,TGTGCCACCAGCAGAGTCGCCAGCGGCTGGGTCCAAGAGACCCAGTACTTC,few,TRBV15,TRBJ2-5,-,17
CASRMAGTGRAYGYTF,TGTGCCAGCAGAATGGCCGGGACAGGGAGGGCTTATGGCTACACCTTC,-,TRBV5-5,TRBJ1-2,TRBD1,16
CASSLAGHFNEQFF,TGTGCCAGCAGTTTAGCGGGCCATTTCAATGAGCAGTTCTTC,-,TRBV12-3/TRBV12-4,TRBJ2-1,-,14
CASSLPQGGARNQPQHF,TGTGCCAGCAGCTTGCCCCAGGGTGGGGCGCGGAATCAGCCCCAGCATTTT,-,TRBV28,TRBJ1-5,-,17
CASSQEPGVYNEQFF,TGTGCCAGCAGCCAAGAACCGGGGGTGTACAATGAGCAGTTCTTC,-,TRBV14,TRBJ2-1,-,15
CASSLAATSGIPYEQYF,TGTGCCAGCAGCCTCGCGGCGACTAGCGGGATCCCCTACGAGCAGTACTTC,-,TRBV4-2,TRBJ2-7,TRBD2,17
CSASLAGGGRWNEQFF,TGCAGTGCTAGCCTAGCGGGAGGGGGTCGTTGGAATGAGCAGTTCTTC,-,TRBV20-1,TRBJ2-1,TRBD2,16
CASSRYRRDNEQFF,TGCGCCAGCAGCCGGTACAGAAGAGACAATGAGCAGTTCTTC,-,TRBV4-1,TRBJ2-1,-,14
CASSATGVSYNEQYF,TGCGCCAGCAGTGCAACAGGGGTTTCCTACAATGAGCAGTACTTC,-,TRBV10-1,TRBJ2-7,TRBD1,15
CASRGTANYGYTF,TGTGCCAGCAGGGGGACGGCTAACTATGGCTACACCTTC,few,TRBV28,TRBJ1-2,-,13
CASSQNRGNTIYF,TGTGCCAGCAGTCAGAATCGCGGAAACACCATATATTTT,-,TRBV3-1,TRBJ1-3,-,13
CASSQDATPSGANVLTF,TGCGCCAGCAGCCAAGATGCCACGCCATCTGGGGCCAACGTCCTGACTTTC,-,TRBV4-1,TRBJ2-6,-,17
CASSAVPWEQYF,TGTGCCAGCAGTGCCGTCCCGTGGGAGCAGTACTTC,few,TRBV2,TRBJ2-7,-,12